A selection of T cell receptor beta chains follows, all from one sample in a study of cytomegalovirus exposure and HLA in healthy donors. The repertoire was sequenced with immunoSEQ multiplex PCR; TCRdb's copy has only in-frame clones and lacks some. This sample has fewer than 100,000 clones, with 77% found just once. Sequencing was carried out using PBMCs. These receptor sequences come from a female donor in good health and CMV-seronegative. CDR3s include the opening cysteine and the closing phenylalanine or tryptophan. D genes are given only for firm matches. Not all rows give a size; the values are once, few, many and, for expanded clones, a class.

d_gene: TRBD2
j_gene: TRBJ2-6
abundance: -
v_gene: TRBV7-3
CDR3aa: CASSGGRESSGANVLTF
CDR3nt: TGTGCCAGCAGCGGGGGGAGGGAGAGCTCTGGGGCCAACGTCCTGACTTTC

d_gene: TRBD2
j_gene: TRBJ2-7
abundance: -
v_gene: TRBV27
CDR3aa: CASSFGRAVYYEQYF
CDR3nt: TGTGCCAGCAGTTTCGGGAGGGCGGTATACTACGAGCAGTACTTC

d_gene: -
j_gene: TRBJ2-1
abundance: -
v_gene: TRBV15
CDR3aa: CATSRDSPLSYNEQFF
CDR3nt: TGTGCCACCAGCAGAGATTCCCCCCTCTCCTACAATGAGCAGTTCTTC

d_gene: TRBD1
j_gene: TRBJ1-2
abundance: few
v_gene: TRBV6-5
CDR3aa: CASSPGTGHNYGYTF
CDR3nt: TGTGCCAGCAGTCCCGGGACAGGCCATAACTATGGCTACACCTTC

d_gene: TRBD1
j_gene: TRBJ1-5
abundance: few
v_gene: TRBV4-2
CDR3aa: CASSLGQGGQPQHF
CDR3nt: TGTGCCAGCAGCCTTGGACAGGGTGGACAGCCCCAGCATTTT

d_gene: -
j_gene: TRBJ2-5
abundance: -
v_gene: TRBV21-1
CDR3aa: CASSKDWVVGGLQETQYF
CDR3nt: TGTGCCAGCAGCAAAGACTGGGTTGTCGGGGGGCTCCAAGAGACCCAGTACTTC

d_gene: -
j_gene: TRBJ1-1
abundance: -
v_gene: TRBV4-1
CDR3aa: CASSQVVGLNTEAFF
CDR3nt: TGCGCCAGCAGCCAAGTGGTCGGTTTGAACACTGAAGCTTTCTTT

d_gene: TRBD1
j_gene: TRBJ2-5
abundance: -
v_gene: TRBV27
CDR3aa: CASSLAPWDRGQETQYF
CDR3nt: TGTGCCAGCAGTTTAGCCCCTTGGGACAGGGGCCAAGAGACCCAGTACTTC

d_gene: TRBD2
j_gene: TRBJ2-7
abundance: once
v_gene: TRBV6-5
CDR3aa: CASSYSGGEQYF
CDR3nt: TGTGCCAGCAGTTACTCGGGGGGGGAGCAGTACTTC

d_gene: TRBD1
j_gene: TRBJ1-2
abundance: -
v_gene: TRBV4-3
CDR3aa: CASSLGRDRGNYGYTF
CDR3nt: TGCGCCAGCAGCCTTGGCCGGGACAGGGGGAACTATGGCTACACCTTC

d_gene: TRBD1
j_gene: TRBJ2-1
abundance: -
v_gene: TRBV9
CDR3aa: CASSAGTGSGNEQFF
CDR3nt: TGTGCCAGCAGCGCGGGGACAGGGTCTGGCAATGAGCAGTTCTTC

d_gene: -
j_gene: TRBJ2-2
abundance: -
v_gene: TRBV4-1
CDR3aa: CASSQDGKDSFEGGELFF
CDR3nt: TGCGCCAGCAGCCAAGACGGAAAGGACTCGTTCGAGGGCGGGGAGCTGTTTTTT

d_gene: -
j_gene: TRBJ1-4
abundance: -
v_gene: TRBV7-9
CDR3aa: CASSKKDSPNEKLFF
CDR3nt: TGTGCCAGCAGCAAAAAGGACAGTCCTAATGAAAAACTGTTTTTT

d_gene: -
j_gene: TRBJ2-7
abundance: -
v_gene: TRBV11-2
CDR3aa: CASRGRSSYEQYF
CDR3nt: TGTGCCAGCAGGGGGCGGAGCTCCTACGAGCAGTACTTC

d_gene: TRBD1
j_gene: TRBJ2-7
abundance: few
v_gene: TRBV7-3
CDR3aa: CASSLDRAYEQYF
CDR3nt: TGTGCCAGCAGCTTGGACAGGGCCTACGAGCAGTACTTC

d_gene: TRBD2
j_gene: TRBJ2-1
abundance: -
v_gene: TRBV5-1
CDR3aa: CASSPGLAGAGYNEQFF
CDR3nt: TGCGCCAGCAGCCCCGGACTAGCGGGAGCGGGGTACAATGAGCAGTTCTTC

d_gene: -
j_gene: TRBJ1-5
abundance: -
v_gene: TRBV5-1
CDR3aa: CASSLEGGWNQPQHF
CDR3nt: TGCGCCAGCAGCTTGGAGGGGGGGTGGAATCAGCCCCAGCATTTT

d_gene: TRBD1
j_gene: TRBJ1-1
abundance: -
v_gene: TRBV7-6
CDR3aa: CASSLVFAGQGVRRANTEAFF
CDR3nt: TGTGCCAGCAGCTTAGTATTTGCGGGACAGGGTGTGAGAAGGGCGAACACTGAAGCTTTCTTT